What follows describes a single T cell receptor (beta chain). This sample was taken from a study of OX40 agonist ivuxolimab in advanced cancers. Whole-study context: Patients treated during dose escalation were battling hepatocellular carcinoma, melanoma, renal cell or head and neck cancer.

The assay was immunoSEQ multiplex PCR, and TCRdb's table has in-frame clones only and misses some. The table shows about 82,000 clones, with over 75% occurring only once. The CDR3 sequence is 14 residues long. The V gene end was trimmed by 10 bases and the J gene end by 7 bases; junction bases not matched to a gene: 11. CDR1 and CDR2 from the germline V gene are SNHLY and FYNNEI. This clonotype was obtained from an adult with an advanced solid tumor such as melanoma, head and neck, liver or kidney cancer. This sample comprised CD4+ or CD8+ T cells sorted from blood, obtained in a trial of the OX40 agonist ivuxolimab. The chain has TRBV2 and TRBJ2-1; 9 bases are a match to TRBD2. The CDR3 sequence: CATEGLAQSNEQFF. Written as DNA, the CDR3 is TGTGCCACCGAGGGACTAGCTCAGAGTAATGAGCAGTTCTTC.